One T cell receptor beta chain is described in this entry. The CDR3 contains 17 residues. Germline V gives CDR1 SNHLY, CDR2 FYNNEI. J was trimmed by 0 bases and V by 3 bases; bases with no gene match: 5. The data belong to a study of blood T cell repertoires in COVID-19. Generated by immunoSEQ multiplex PCR, the TCRdb table keeps only in-frame clones and is missing some. The data show around 75,000 clones, roughly 78% seen once. The rearrangement joins TRBV2 to TRBJ1-4; 9 bases line up with TRBD1. Sequenced sample: peripheral blood. The receptor was derived from a woman older than 75 with active or convalescent COVID-19. Here the CDR3 DNA reads TGTGCCAGCAGTGAGGGACAGGGCCCTGCAACTAATGAAAAACTGTTTTTT. Its protein is CASSEGQGPATNEKLFF.